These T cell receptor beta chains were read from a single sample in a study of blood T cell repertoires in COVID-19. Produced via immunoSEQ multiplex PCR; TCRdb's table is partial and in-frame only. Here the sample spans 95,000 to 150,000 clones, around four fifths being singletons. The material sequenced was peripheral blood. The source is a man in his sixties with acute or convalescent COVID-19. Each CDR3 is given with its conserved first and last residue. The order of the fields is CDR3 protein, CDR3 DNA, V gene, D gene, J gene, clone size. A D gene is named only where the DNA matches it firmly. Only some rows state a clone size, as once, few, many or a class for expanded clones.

CDR3: CASSRMGQSGYTF
DNA: TGCGCCAGCAGCAGAATGGGACAGTCTGGCTACACCTTC
V: TRBV5-1
D: TRBD1
J: TRBJ1-2
size: .

CDR3: CASSLGAGPNTEAFF
DNA: TGCGCCAGCAGCTTGGGTGCAGGGCCGAACACTGAAGCTTTCTTT
V: TRBV5-1
D: .
J: TRBJ1-1
size: once

CDR3: CATRGLGTDTQYF
DNA: TGTGCCACCAGGGGGCTCGGGACAGATACGCAGTATTTT
V: TRBV6-5
D: TRBD1
J: TRBJ2-3
size: .

CDR3: CASSRGTNTGELFF
DNA: TGTGCCAGCTCCCGAGGCACCAACACCGGGGAGCTGTTTTTT
V: TRBV18
D: .
J: TRBJ2-2
size: .

CDR3: CASSLGDRGSETQYF
DNA: TGCGCCAGCAGCTTGGGGGACAGGGGGTCGGAGACCCAGTACTTC
V: TRBV5-1
D: TRBD1
J: TRBJ2-5
size: .

CDR3: CAWSLGGASYNSPLHF
DNA: TGTGCCTGGAGCTTAGGGGGCGCATCCTATAATTCACCCCTCCACTTT
V: TRBV30
D: TRBD1
J: TRBJ1-6
size: .

CDR3: CATSRDRGQGAGELFF
DNA: TGTGCCACCAGCAGAGATAGGGGACAGGGGGCCGGGGAGCTGTTTTTT
V: TRBV15
D: TRBD1
J: TRBJ2-2
size: .

CDR3: CAWSVIGGAYNEQFF
DNA: TGTGCCTGGAGTGTTATTGGGGGCGCGTACAATGAGCAGTTCTTC
V: TRBV30
D: .
J: TRBJ2-1
size: once

CDR3: CASSLRPAGGRQFF
DNA: TGTGCCAGCAGCCTACGACCAGCGGGAGGCCGGCAGTTCTTC
V: TRBV11-3
D: TRBD2
J: TRBJ2-1
size: .

CDR3: CASSFLPGDSHEQYF
DNA: TGCGCCAGCAGCTTTTTACCGGGAGACAGTCACGAGCAGTACTTC
V: TRBV5-1
D: .
J: TRBJ2-7
size: .

CDR3: CASSQTQVVGNQPQHF
DNA: TGTGCCAGCAGTCAGACACAGGTGGTCGGCAATCAGCCCCAGCATTTT
V: TRBV6-6
D: .
J: TRBJ1-5
size: .

CDR3: CASTDTLSGSGELFF
DNA: TGTGCCAGCACCGACACCCTTAGCGGGAGTGGGGAGCTGTTTTTT
V: TRBV7-3
D: TRBD2
J: TRBJ2-2
size: .

CDR3: CAWNTQETQYF
DNA: TGTGCCTGGAACACCCAAGAGACCCAGTACTTC
V: TRBV30
D: .
J: TRBJ2-5
size: .

CDR3: CASSQLAAANTGELFF
DNA: TGCGCCAGCAGCCAACTAGCTGCTGCGAACACCGGGGAGCTGTTTTTT
V: TRBV4-1
D: .
J: TRBJ2-2
size: large

CDR3: CAISVGGDGYTF
DNA: TGTGCCATCAGTGTAGGGGGCGATGGCTACACCTTC
V: TRBV10-3
D: TRBD1
J: TRBJ1-2
size: .

CDR3: CASSLIGRFNTEAFF
DNA: TGTGCCAGCAGCTTGATAGGGAGGTTTAACACTGAAGCTTTCTTT
V: TRBV5-6
D: .
J: TRBJ1-1
size: .

CDR3: CASKKDRSADTQYF
DNA: TGTGCCAGTAAAAAGGACAGGAGCGCAGATACGCAGTATTTT
V: TRBV2
D: TRBD1
J: TRBJ2-3
size: .